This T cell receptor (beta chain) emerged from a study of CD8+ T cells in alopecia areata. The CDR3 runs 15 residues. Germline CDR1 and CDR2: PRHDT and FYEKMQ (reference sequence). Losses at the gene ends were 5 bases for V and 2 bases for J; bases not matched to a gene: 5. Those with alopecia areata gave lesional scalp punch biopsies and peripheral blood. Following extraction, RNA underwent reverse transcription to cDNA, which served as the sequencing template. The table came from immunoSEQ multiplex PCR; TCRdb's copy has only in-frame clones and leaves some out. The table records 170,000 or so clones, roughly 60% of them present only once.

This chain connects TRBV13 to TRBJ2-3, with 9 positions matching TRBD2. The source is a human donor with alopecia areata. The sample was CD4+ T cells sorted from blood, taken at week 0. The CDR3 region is CASSPGLANTDTQYF. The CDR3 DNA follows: TGTGCCAGCAGCCCGGGACTAGCCAACACAGATACGCAGTATTTT.